The clone carrying this TCR beta chain was seen ten or more times. The antigen is undetermined. Germline V gene lookup returns CDR1 SGHAT and CDR2 FQDESV (reference sequence). The CDR3 runs to 14 residues. V was cut by 2 bases and J by 4 bases, with 9 bases left in between. This sample was taken from a study of T cells in Graves' hyperthyroidism and ophthalmopathy. Study-level background: Peripheral blood was secured at the point of initial diagnosis, before any treatment. The study, taken as a whole, reports: Ophthalmopathy was model-predicted a median approximately 6.9 months pre-onset. Most clonotypes expanded in the thyroid (above 0.001) were also present in blood.

Template material for amplifying TCR beta CDR3 regions consisted of RNA transcripts. TCR CDR3 regions were first amplified by RT-PCR with HTBI primers. One entry per CDR3 protein, called by TCRdb with MiXCR from the multiplex PCR reads. Of around 270,000 distinct CDR3 sequences listed, roughly 19% are singletons. Ophthalmopathy patients had moderate-to-severe active disease, CAS ≥3, NOSPECS ≥4, and disease duration under 3 months. The chain is built from TRBV11-1 and TRBJ2-1; D remains ambiguous. The sequence was collected from a man between 45 and 60 years old with Graves' ophthalmopathy. Specimen: blood. The CDR3 reads CASSLSLTYNEQFF. CDR3 DNA sequence: TGTGCCAGCAGCTTAAGCCTAACTTACAATGAGCAGTTCTTC.